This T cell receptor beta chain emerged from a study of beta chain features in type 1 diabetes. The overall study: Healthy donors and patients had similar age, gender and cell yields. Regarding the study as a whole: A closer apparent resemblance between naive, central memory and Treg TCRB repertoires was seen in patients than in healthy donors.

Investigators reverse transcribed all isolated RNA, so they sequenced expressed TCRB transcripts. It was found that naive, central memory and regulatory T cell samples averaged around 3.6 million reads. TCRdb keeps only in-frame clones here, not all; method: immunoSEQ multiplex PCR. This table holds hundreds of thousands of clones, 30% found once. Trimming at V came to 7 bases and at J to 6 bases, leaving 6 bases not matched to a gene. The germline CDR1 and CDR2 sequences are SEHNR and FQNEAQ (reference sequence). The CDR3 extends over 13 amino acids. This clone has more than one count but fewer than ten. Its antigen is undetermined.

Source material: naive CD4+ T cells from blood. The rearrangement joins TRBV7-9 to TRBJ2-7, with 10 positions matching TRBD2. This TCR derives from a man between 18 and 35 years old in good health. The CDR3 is CASKPLAGTEQYF. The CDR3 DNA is TGTGCCAGCAAACCACTAGCGGGAACCGAGCAGTACTTC.